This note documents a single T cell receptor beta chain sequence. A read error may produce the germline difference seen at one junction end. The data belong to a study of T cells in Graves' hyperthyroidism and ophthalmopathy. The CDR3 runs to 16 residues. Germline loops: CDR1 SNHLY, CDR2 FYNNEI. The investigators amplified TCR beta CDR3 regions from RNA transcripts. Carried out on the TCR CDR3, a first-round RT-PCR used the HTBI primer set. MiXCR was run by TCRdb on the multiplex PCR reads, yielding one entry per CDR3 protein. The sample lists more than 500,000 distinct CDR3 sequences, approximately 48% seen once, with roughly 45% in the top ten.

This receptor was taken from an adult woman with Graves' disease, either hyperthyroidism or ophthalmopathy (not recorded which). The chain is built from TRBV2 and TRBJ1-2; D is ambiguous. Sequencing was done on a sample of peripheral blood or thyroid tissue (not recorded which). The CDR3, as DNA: TGCGCCAGCAGCCAAGATTCTACACAGCTTACCTATGGCTACACCTTC. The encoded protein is CASSQDSTQLTYGYTF.